This TCR beta chain originates from a study of radiotherapy plus CTLA-4 blockade in lung cancer. The V end was cut by 4 bases, the J end by 10 bases, with 8 bases between. The length of the CDR3 is 11 residues. Germline V gene lookup returns CDR1 MNHNY and CDR2 SVGAGI (reference sequence). Data came from immunoSEQ multiplex PCR; TCRdb stores just in-frame clones and leaves some out. The sample lists approximately 80,000 clones, 60% to 85% occurring once. Alongside CTLA-4 blockade with ipilimumab, patients with chemo-refractory metastatic non-small-cell lung cancer received focal radiation. On this clone itself: The target antigen is unknown.

Notes on the study in general: Radiotherapy with ipilimumab was followed by blood expansion of tumor-derived clones. The best prediction of response reportedly came from early blood T cell clone dynamics, with interferon-beta.

Sequenced here: peripheral blood, sampled from a patient treated with radiotherapy plus ipilimumab. The rearrangement links TRBV6-6 to TRBJ2-1; D gene unclear. This receptor was obtained from a human donor with non-small cell lung cancer whose response to radiotherapy plus ipilimumab could not be evaluated. Some clones in this sample may be carry-over from other donors' samples. Here the CDR3 reads CASSSPGEQFF. CDR3 nucleotides: TGTGCCAGCAGTTCCCCCGGGGAGCAGTTCTTC.